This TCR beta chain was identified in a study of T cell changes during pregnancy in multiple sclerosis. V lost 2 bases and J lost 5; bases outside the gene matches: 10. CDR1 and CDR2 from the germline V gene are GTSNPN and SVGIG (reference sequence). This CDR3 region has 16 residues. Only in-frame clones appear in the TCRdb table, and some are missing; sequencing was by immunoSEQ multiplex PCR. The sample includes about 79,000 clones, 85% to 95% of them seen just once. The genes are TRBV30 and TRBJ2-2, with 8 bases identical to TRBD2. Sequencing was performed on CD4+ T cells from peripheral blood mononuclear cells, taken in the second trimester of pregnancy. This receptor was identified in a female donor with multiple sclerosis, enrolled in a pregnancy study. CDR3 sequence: CAWSRSGTRLTGELFF. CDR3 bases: TGTGCCTGGAGTAGGTCCGGGACTAGGTTGACCGGGGAGCTGTTTTTT.